This record covers a single T cell receptor (beta chain). The study recruited people aged roughly 18 to 95 years across about two dozen US areas. Recovered status applied to Cohort 3 donors who had two consecutive negative PCRs. It also applied to those with clearance or with symptom resolution. This sample is part of a study of blood T cell repertoires in COVID-19. This CDR3 comprises 14 residues. Germline V gene sequence: CDR1 SEHNR, CDR2 FQNEAQ (reference sequence). The germline V and J ends were trimmed by 5 bases and 2 bases, with 12 bases remaining between them. Authors' analysis steps: For nucleated cells, counts were estimated from reference gene primer amplification. Sequencing used immunoSEQ multiplex PCR; TCRdb keeps in-frame clones, though not all of them. The V and J calls and the clone size are those of that table, but D and trimming were determined from the DNA. The data hold over 150,000 clones, with about 88% observed a single time.

The V gene is TRBV7-9, the J gene TRBJ1-2; no firm D call. Sequencing was performed on PBMCs or T cells enriched from blood (not recorded which). This TCR was recovered from a woman aged 45-65 years who had recovered from COVID-19. The CDR3 loop is CASSLMSGNYGYTF. Here the CDR3 DNA reads TGTGCCAGCAGCCTCATGTCAGGAAACTATGGCTACACCTTC.